This entry concerns a single T cell receptor beta chain. The antigen remains undetermined. Germline lookup yields CDR1 LNHDA and CDR2 SQIVND (reference sequence). The ends were cut back, 5 bases at V and 3 bases at J, with 7 bases in the middle. The CDR3 contains 12 residues. This sample is part of a study of T cell responses to AZD1222 COVID-19 vaccine. Broader study findings: The study found Spike-specific TCR breadth and depth rose after two AZD1222 doses. No day 14 peak samples; only post-peak repertoires were characterized. White British ancestry dominated among donors, who included more females, and clonal diversity was possibly underestimated. Targeting of unmutated variant regions was reportedly seen in nearly half of spike-specific TCRs.

TCRdb's table, derived via immunoSEQ multiplex PCR, lists solely in-frame clones and lacks some. The sample holds some 150,000 clones, 85% to 95% seen once. This material consisted of peripheral blood, taken on day 0 of MenACWY control vaccination. The chain combines TRBV19 with TRBJ1-2; a weak D match, TRBD1 (5 bases). The clonotype originates from an adult in good health. The CDR3 DNA follows: TGTGCCAGTAGTTGGGGGGACTATGGCTACACCTTC. It translates to CASSWGDYGYTF.